These 20 T cell receptor beta chains were sequenced from one sample in a study of T cell responses to AZD1222 COVID-19 vaccine. Clones were read by immunoSEQ multiplex PCR, and TCRdb kept only the in-frame ones, dropping some. The table lists roughly 100,000 clones, roughly 90% of them singletons, with around 8.3% in the top ten. The sample consisted of peripheral blood, taken 28 days after the second AZD1222 dose. All receptors derive from an adult who received the AZD1222 COVID-19 vaccine.

This chain links TRBV19 with TRBJ1-5, with D perhaps matching TRBD1 (5 bases). The germline gives CDR1 LNHDA, CDR2 SQIVND (reference sequence). This CDR3 is built from 15 residues. Trimming took off 6 bases at V and 0 bases at J, with 12 bases between the two ends. Here the CDR3 reads CASSQGDYSNQPQHF. As DNA, the CDR3 is TGTGCCAGTAGCCAGGGTGACTATAGCAATCAGCCCCAGCATTTT.

The chain couples TRBV28 to TRBJ2-3; 8 bases are shared with TRBD1. This CDR3 has 14 residues. CDR1 and CDR2 from the germline V gene are MDHEN and SYDVKM. Germline trimming cut 6 bases from V and 3 bases from J; bases unmatched to any gene: 5. In nucleotides, the CDR3 is TGTGCCAGCAGCCCAGGGGGCACAACAGATACGCAGTATTTT. Its protein product is CASSPGGTTDTQYF.

V is TRBV10-2 and J is TRBJ2-3; D uncertain. There are 15 residues in the CDR3. Germline loops: CDR1 WSHSY, CDR2 SAAADI. V lost 3 bases and J 1 base, leaving 11 bases between the germline ends. CDR3 in amino acids: CASSERVGGTDTQYF. DNA for the CDR3: TGCGCCAGCAGTGAAAGGGTAGGCGGCACAGATACGCAGTATTTT.

The V gene is TRBV7-9, the J gene TRBJ1-6, with D possibly TRBD1 on 6 matching bases. The V end was cut by 4 bases, the J end by 5 bases, with 9 bases between. The CDR3 sequence is 14 residues long. Germline V lookup: CDR1 SEHNR, CDR2 FQNEAQ (reference sequence). The CDR3 DNA sequence: TGTGCCAGCAGCTACGGACAGCATAATTCACCCCTCCACTTT. It encodes CASSYGQHNSPLHF.

The chain couples TRBV7-2 to TRBJ2-5, with 10 bases fitting TRBD2. With 1 base clipped from V and 4 bases from J, the junction kept 6 bases outside the gene matches. Germline V lookup: CDR1 SGHTA, CDR2 FQGNSA. The CDR3 contains 16 residues. In DNA form, the CDR3 reads TGTGCCAGCAGCTTAGGAGCTAGCGGGAGTGCAGAGACCCAGTACTTC. It yields the protein CASSLGASGSAETQYF.

V usage is TRBV25-1 and J usage is TRBJ2-2; 7 nucleotides agree with TRBD1. Germline V gene sequence: CDR1 MGHDK, CDR2 SYGVNS. The V and J ends lost 8 bases and 7 bases, in that order; junction bases with no gene match: 10. CDR3 length equals 14 residues. The CDR3 DNA follows: TGTGCCAGCCGAACCGGGACAGACGGCGGGGAGCTGTTTTTT. Amino acid sequence: CASRTGTDGGELFF.

The chain has TRBV19 and TRBJ1-1; no reliable D call. The CDR3 is 14 residues long. V gave up 3 bases and J gave up 2 bases, with 10 bases separating them. Germline loops: CDR1 LNHDA, CDR2 SQIVND (reference sequence). The CDR3 DNA is TGTGCCAGTAGTATTTGGGGAGGAAACACTGAAGCTTTCTTT. Protein: CASSIWGGNTEAFF.

The gene calls are TRBV5-1 and TRBJ2-1, with TRBD2 identical over 8 bases. Germline loops: CDR1 SGHRS, CDR2 YFSETQ. V was clipped by 2 bases and J by 12 bases; unmatched bases: 4. The CDR3 loop spans 12 amino acids. This chain's CDR3 is CASSFSGAGQFF. The CDR3 DNA follows: TGCGCCAGCAGCTTTAGCGGGGCCGGGCAGTTCTTC.

The chain recombines TRBV6-4 with TRBJ2-7, with 10 bases that match TRBD1. This CDR3 region has 15 residues. Per the germline V gene, CDR1 is MRHNA and CDR2 is SNTAGT. The ends lost 4 bases at V and 0 bases at J; junction bases unmatched: 3. Here the CDR3 DNA reads TGTGCCAGCAGTGGAAGGGACAGGGGCTCCTACGAGCAGTACTTC. Protein sequence: CASSGRDRGSYEQYF.

This clone was recorded once. V and J are TRBV7-8 and TRBJ1-5; 9 bases match TRBD1. The CDR3 is 16 amino acids. V lost 0 bases and J lost 0; bases outside the gene matches: 0. Germline V gene lookup returns CDR1 SGHVS and CDR2 FQNEAQ. CDR3 DNA: TGTGCCAGCAGCTTAGCGACAGGGGGTAGCAATCAGCCCCAGCATTTT. Its translation is CASSLATGGSNQPQHF.

In its sample, this clone was seen once. This rearrangement joins TRBV19 to TRBJ2-1; D is unresolved. V was clipped by 7 bases and J by 8 bases, with 9 bases between them. CDR1 is LNHDA, CDR2 SQIVND, per germline (reference sequence). The CDR3 runs to 11 residues. This CDR3 reads CASKAWDEQFF. In nucleotides, the CDR3 is TGTGCCAGTAAGGCTTGGGATGAGCAGTTCTTC.

V and J are TRBV28 and TRBJ1-6; D is possibly TRBD1 (5 bases). The V end was cut by 5 bases, the J end by 10 bases, with 12 bases between. CDR1 is MDHEN, CDR2 SYDVKM, per germline. The CDR3 contains 13 residues. The CDR3 region has the DNA TGTGCCAGCAGTCCCCGACAGAGATCACCCCTCCACTTT. Amino acids: CASSPRQRSPLHF.

The chain links TRBV18 to TRBJ1-2, with D maybe TRBD1 (5 bases). The CDR3 spans 13 residues. The germline CDR1 and CDR2 sequences are KGHSH and LQKENI. Between the trimmed V and J ends, which lost 3 bases and 6 bases, there was a span of 11 bases. DNA of the CDR3: TGTGCCAGCTCACCGGGGGACGGGGATGGCTACACCTTC. Protein product: CASSPGDGDGYTF. The full variable domain, completed using reference TRBV18 and TRBJ1-2, is NAGVMQNPRHLVRRRGQEARLRCSPMKGHSHVYWYRQLPEEGLKFMVYLQKENIIDESGMPKERFSAEFPKEGPSILRIQQVVRGDSAAYFCASSPGDGDGYTFGSGTRLTVV.

The rearrangement joins TRBV28 to TRBJ1-1; TRBD1 is a possible D gene (6 bases). The CDR3 consists of 17 residues. Per the germline V gene, CDR1 is MDHEN and CDR2 is SYDVKM. Trimming took off 5 bases at V and 7 bases at J, with 26 bases between the two ends. CDR3 in DNA: TGTGCCAGCAGTATACCCCTATCAGCCGGGGGCCAGGTTGAAGCTTTCTTT. The encoded protein is CASSIPLSAGGQVEAFF.

This clone was observed a few times. The chain recombines TRBV29-1 with TRBJ1-1; 7 bases fit TRBD1. Germline CDR1 reads SQVTM; CDR2 reads ANQGSEA. J lost 4 bases, V lost 6 bases, and 8 bases had no gene match. The CDR3 extends over 13 amino acids. The CDR3 loop reads CSVRTGGRTEAFF. In DNA, the CDR3 is TGCAGCGTGCGGACAGGAGGGCGCACTGAAGCTTTCTTT.

This clone appeared a few times. J is TRBJ2-7 and V is TRBV27; 8 nucleotides line up with TRBD1. The CDR3 contains 15 residues. The V and J ends lost 4 bases and 6 bases, in that order; junction bases with no gene match: 11. Germline CDR1 is MNHEY and CDR2 is SMNVEV (reference sequence). CDR3 DNA: TGTGCCAGCAGTTCGGGACAGGCCCTAGGAGGCGAGCAGTACTTC. It codes for CASSSGQALGGEQYF.

This clone was counted a single time. The V gene is TRBV14, the J gene TRBJ2-1; 14 bases line up with TRBD2. CDR1 is SGHDN and CDR2 is FVKESK in the germline V gene. J was trimmed by 6 bases and V by 4 bases; bases with no gene match: 2. The CDR3 is made up of 15 amino acids. The CDR3 sequence is CASSPGLAGANEQFF. In DNA form, the CDR3 reads TGTGCCAGCAGCCCGGGACTAGCGGGAGCCAATGAGCAGTTCTTC.

The rearrangement joins TRBV5-1 to TRBJ2-7; the D is unclear. Germline lookup yields CDR1 SGHRS and CDR2 YFSETQ. CDR3 size: 13 residues. Trimming stripped 0 bases from V and 4 bases from J, with 8 bases between. As DNA, the CDR3 is TGCGCCAGCAGCTTGGAACCCGATTACGAGCAGTACTTC. Its protein is CASSLEPDYEQYF.

V is TRBV18 and J is TRBJ1-3; 8 nucleotides match TRBD1. V shed 5 bases, J shed 0 bases, and the junction held 3 bases outside the gene matches. Germline V lookup: CDR1 KGHSH, CDR2 LQKENI. The CDR3 totals 15 residues. This CDR3 is CASSGRGLSGNTIYF. The CDR3 DNA is TGTGCCAGCTCAGGCAGGGGGCTCTCTGGAAACACCATATATTTT. Full variable domain (missing parts from reference TRBV18 and TRBJ1-3): NAGVMQNPRHLVRRRGQEARLRCSPMKGHSHVYWYRQLPEEGLKFMVYLQKENIIDESGMPKERFSAEFPKEGPSILRIQQVVRGDSAAYFCASSGRGLSGNTIYFGEGSWLTVV.

The V and J genes are TRBV28 and TRBJ1-1; TRBD1 aligns across 7 bases. The CDR3 has 18 residues. Trimming took 1 base from V and 0 from J; bases not matched to a gene: 11. Germline V gene sequence: CDR1 MDHEN, CDR2 SYDVKM. The CDR3 DNA sequence: TGTGCCAGCAGTTTATATATGGGGACAGAAAACATGAACACTGAAGCTTTCTTT. Its translation: CASSLYMGTENMNTEAFF.